The 25 T cell receptor beta chains below were found in one sample sequenced in a study of Graves' ophthalmopathy and Graves' hyperthyroidism. Transcripts of RNA were the source for amplifying TCR beta CDR3 regions. HTBI primers primed a first-round RT-PCR, and a second-round multiplex PCR followed. TCRdb re-analysed the multiplex PCR reads in MiXCR, keeping a single row per CDR3 protein. Here the sample spans 11,000 to 15,000 distinct CDR3 sequences, roughly 50% being singletons. The sequenced sample was peripheral blood. These receptors all stem from a woman aged 25 to 45 with Graves' ophthalmopathy.

This clonotype occurred a few times. The V and J genes are TRBV6-2 or TRBV6-3 and TRBJ1-6; the D gene is possibly TRBD1 (5 bases). CDR1 MNHEY and CDR2 SVGEGT come from the germline V gene. The CDR3 loop spans 15 amino acids. The V end was cut by 3 bases, the J end by 8 bases, with 14 bases between. The CDR3 here is CASSYGGARDSPLHF. In DNA, the CDR3 is TGTGCCAGCAGTTATGGGGGTGCACGGGATTCACCCCTCCACTTT.

By share of the sample, this clonotype is medium-sized. The V and J genes are TRBV20-1 and TRBJ2-6; D gene ambiguous. V lost 4 bases and J lost 2, with 6 bases in between. Germline V gives CDR1 DFQATT, CDR2 SNEGSKA (reference sequence). This CDR3 spans 13 amino acids. DNA for the CDR3: TGCAGTGCTACCAGCGCTGGGGCCAACGTCCTGACTTTC. The encoded protein is CSATSAGANVLTF.

This clonotype has a handful of counts. The gene calls are TRBV2 and TRBJ1-6; TRBD1 matches 8 bases. V lost 4 bases, J lost 8 bases, and 10 bases stayed unmatched. The germline CDR1 and CDR2 sequences are SNHLY and FYNNEI. The CDR3 totals 16 residues. This CDR3 reads CASSAQRDRQYSPLHF. The CDR3 DNA reads as TGTGCCAGCAGTGCCCAAAGGGACAGGCAGTATTCACCCCTCCACTTT. The full variable domain, its missing parts supplied by reference TRBV2 and TRBJ1-6, is EPEVTQTPSHQVTQMGQEVILRCVPISNHLYFYWYRQILGQKVEFLVSFYNNEISEKSEIFDDQFSVERPDGSNFTLKIRSTKLEDSAMYFCASSAQRDRQYSPLHFGNGTRLTVT.

For the CDR3, the DNA is TGTGCCAGCAGTACCCGCGAGTTAAATACGCAGTATTTT. It specifies CASSTRELNTQYF. The V and J genes are TRBV12-3 or TRBV12-4 and TRBJ2-3; no definite D call. Trimming took 5 bases from V and 7 from J, leaving 13 bases between them. The CDR3 has 13 residues.

The J gene is TRBJ2-3, the V gene TRBV7-9; TRBD2 matches 10 bases. The CDR3 has 14 amino acids. V lost 5 bases, J lost 3 bases, and 2 bases stayed unmatched. In germline, CDR1 is SEHNR, CDR2 FQNEAQ (reference sequence). CDR3 amino acids: CASSASGSTDTQYF. The CDR3 DNA follows: TGTGCCAGCAGCGCTAGCGGGAGTACAGATACGCAGTATTTT. The whole variable domain, remainder taken from reference TRBV7-9 and TRBJ2-3, is DTGVSQNPRHKITKRGQNVTFRCDPISEHNRLYWYRQTLGQGPEFLTYFQNEAQLEKSRLLSDRFSAERPKGSFSTLEIQRTEQGDSAMYLCASSASGSTDTQYFGPGTRLTVL.

This clonotype was seen only once. The chain uses TRBV25-1 and TRBJ1-4, with no clear D. Per the germline V gene, CDR1 is MGHDK and CDR2 is SYGVNS. V dropped 2 bases and J dropped 12 bases, with 22 bases sitting between them. The CDR3 spans 16 residues. The DNA of the CDR3 is TGTGCCAGCAGTGAACGAGGTCGGAGCCCATGCGAAGAACTGTTTTTT. It is translated as CASSERGRSPCEELFF.

The chain uses TRBV2 and TRBJ1-2; 7 nucleotides match TRBD1. The V and J ends lost 5 bases and 0 bases, in that order; junction bases with no gene match: 9. The CDR3 has 16 residues. Germline CDR1 is SNHLY and CDR2 is FYNNEI. CDR3: CASSLQGPRANYGYTF. The DNA for the CDR3 is TGTGCCAGCAGTTTACAGGGGCCACGAGCTAACTATGGCTACACCTTC.

By sample share, this clonotype is medium-sized. This chain joins TRBV19 and TRBJ1-6; possible D gene TRBD1, 5 bases. The CDR3 contains 14 residues. Germline-derived CDR1 and CDR2 are LNHDA and SQIVND (reference sequence). V lost 10 bases and J lost 5, with 15 bases in between. For the CDR3, the DNA is TGTGCCACTACGGGACCGACCGATAATTCACCCCTCCACTTT. Protein sequence: CATTGPTDNSPLHF.

This clonotype was counted only a few times. The chain employs TRBV14 and TRBJ1-2; TRBD1 matches 7 bases. Germline-derived CDR1 and CDR2 are SGHDN and FVKESK. CDR3 length: 15 residues. Trimming took 1 base from V and 6 from J; bases not matched to a gene: 8. DNA of the CDR3: TGTGCCAGCAGCCAAGTGGGGACAGCCCTGAATGGCTACACCTTC. Translating gives CASSQVGTALNGYTF.

This chain links TRBV7-8 with TRBJ1-4; TRBD1 agrees at 7 bases. V shed 8 bases, J shed 4 bases, and the junction held 13 bases outside the gene matches. Per germline, CDR1 SGHVS and CDR2 FQNEAQ. The CDR3 spans 16 residues. In DNA, the CDR3 is TGTGCCAGCCAACCCCCTACAGGGGAGTATAATGAAAAACTGTTTTTT. It yields the protein CASQPPTGEYNEKLFF.

The CDR3 protein is CASSGGGRAEDTQYF. The CDR3 nucleotides are TGTGCCAGCAGTGGGGGCGGGAGGGCCGAAGATACGCAGTATTTT. V gene TRBV6-4 combines with J gene TRBJ2-3; 9 positions match TRBD2. This CDR3 spans 15 amino acids. After removal of 4 bases from V and 5 bases from J, the junction contained 7 bases not matched to a gene. From germline, CDR1 is MRHNA and CDR2 SNTAGT.

The chain combines TRBV7-3 with TRBJ2-4; 11 positions match TRBD2. Per germline, CDR1 SGHTA and CDR2 FQGTGA. The CDR3 totals 15 residues. The J segment lost 8 bases and the V segment lost 5 bases, leaving 8 bases of the junction unmatched. The CDR3 DNA reads as TGTGCCAGCAGCCGTAGCGGGAGGGCTGGTGACATTCAGTACTTC. Its protein product is CASSRSGRAGDIQYF.

The chain is built from TRBV20-1 and TRBJ1-2; 8 bases align to TRBD1. The germline gives CDR1 DFQATT, CDR2 SNEGSKA (reference sequence). The CDR3 is 13 residues long. The V gene end was trimmed by 3 bases and the J gene end by 8 bases; junction bases not matched to a gene: 8. DNA for the CDR3: TGCAGTGCTAGGGAGACAGGGGTAAGCGGCTACACCTTC. Translated: CSARETGVSGYTF.

V is TRBV7-6 and J is TRBJ2-7, with 8 bases that match TRBD2. The CDR3 has 15 amino acids. From germline, CDR1 is SGHVS and CDR2 FNYEAQ. The V segment lost 1 base and the J segment 2 bases; nucleotides outside the gene matches: 4. The CDR3, as DNA: TGTGCCAGCAGCTTAGAGGGTAGCGGGACCTACGAGCAGTACTTC. Translating gives CASSLEGSGTYEQYF.

The J gene is TRBJ1-2, the V gene TRBV29-1, with a weak D call TRBD1 (5 bases). The germline gives CDR1 SQVTM, CDR2 ANQGSEA. This CDR3 has 12 residues. The ends were cut back, 3 bases at V and 8 bases at J, with 13 bases in the middle. CDR3 sequence reads: CSVEGRGYGYTF. The CDR3 bases are TGCAGCGTTGAGGGGCGGGGATACGGCTACACCTTC.

The sample holds many counts of this clonotype. The V and J genes are TRBV20-1 and TRBJ2-1; a possible D gene is TRBD1 (5 bases). The germline V gene has CDR1 DFQATT and CDR2 SNEGSKA (reference sequence). Trimming took 3 bases from V and 7 from J, leaving 10 bases between them. This CDR3 has 12 residues. CDR3 sequence reads: CSASGASNEQFF. CDR3 in DNA: TGCAGTGCTAGTGGGGCTTCAAATGAGCAGTTCTTC.

The V gene is TRBV18, the J gene TRBJ2-3; 16 bases fit TRBD2. With 3 bases clipped from V and 0 bases from J, the junction kept 9 bases outside the gene matches. Germline loops: CDR1 KGHSH, CDR2 LQKENI. The CDR3 is made up of 20 amino acids. In nucleotides, the CDR3 is TGTGCCAGCTCACCGTCGACTGGGACTAGCGGGAGGGGGAGCACAGATACGCAGTATTTT. Residues: CASSPSTGTSGRGSTDTQYF.

This chain links TRBV7-9 with TRBJ2-7, with D perhaps TRBD1 (6 bases). CDR3 size: 15 residues. The germline V gene encodes CDR1 SEHNR and CDR2 FQNEAQ (reference sequence). Trimming cost V 5 bases and J 3 bases, with 17 bases left between them. The CDR3 sequence is CASSITGPTVYEQYF. In nucleotides, the CDR3 is TGTGCCAGCAGCATTACAGGGCCGACTGTCTACGAGCAGTACTTC.

This clonotype occurred many times. The chain couples TRBV28 to TRBJ1-2, with D perhaps matching TRBD1 (6 bases). Germline values: CDR1 MDHEN, CDR2 SYDVKM. The CDR3 length is 13 residues. V lost 4 bases to trimming and J lost 4 bases, with 10 bases between them. The CDR3 spells CASSSQGPYGYTF. The DNA of the CDR3 is TGTGCCAGCAGTTCACAGGGCCCCTATGGCTACACCTTC.

This clonotype has a count of ten or more. The V call is TRBV2, the J call TRBJ2-2, with D perhaps TRBD1 (7 bases). V lost 9 bases and J lost 4, with 12 bases in between. The CDR3 is 13 amino acids. Looked up from germline, CDR1 is SNHLY and CDR2 is FYNNEI. CDR3 in amino acids: CASRQGLTGELFF. CDR3 bases: TGTGCCAGTAGACAGGGACTCACCGGGGAGCTGTTTTTT.

This chain uses TRBV5-1 with TRBJ1-2; tentatively, D is TRBD1 (6 bases). CDR3 length equals 15 residues. Germline assignment: CDR1 SGHRS and CDR2 YFSETQ. The V end was cut by 0 bases, the J end by 8 bases, with 17 bases between. CDR3 coding DNA: TGCGCCAGCAGCTTGGCAGGGTCAGGGGCTGGGGGCTACACCTTC. Protein sequence: CASSLAGSGAGGYTF.

This chain links TRBV5-4 with TRBJ2-1; D gene unclear. Looked up from germline, CDR1 is SGHNT and CDR2 is YYREEE (reference sequence). The CDR3 runs 13 residues. The V and J ends lost 5 bases and 4 bases respectively, with 10 bases between them. CDR3 protein: CASRDPEYNEQFF. The CDR3 DNA reads TGTGCCAGCAGGGACCCAGAATACAATGAGCAGTTCTTC. The whole variable domain, filled in from reference TRBV5-4 and TRBJ2-1, reads ETGVTQSPTHLIKTRGQQVTLRCSSQSGHNTVSWYQQALGQGPQFIFQYYREEENGRGNFPPRFSGLQFPNYSSELNVNALELDDSALYLCASRDPEYNEQFFGPGTRLTVL.

The V call is TRBV19, the J call TRBJ2-1, with 8 bases matching TRBD2. The CDR3 is 16 amino acids. V shed 7 bases and J 2 bases; nucleotides not matched to a gene: 10. The germline V gene has CDR1 LNHDA and CDR2 SQIVND (reference sequence). The CDR3 DNA reads TGTGCCAGTACCCGAACGGGAGGGCTACCCTACAATGAGCAGTTCTTC. Translation gives CASTRTGGLPYNEQFF.

This clonotype was observed at least ten times. V is TRBV20-1 and J is TRBJ2-5; 8 bases fit TRBD2. CDR3 length equals 15 residues. CDR1 and CDR2 (germline): DFQATT, SNEGSKA (reference sequence). Trimming cost V 2 bases and J 2 bases; bases outside gene matches: 7. The CDR3 DNA is TGCAGTGCTAGACCCTTAGCGGGGCCACAAGAGACCCAGTACTTC. Protein: CSARPLAGPQETQYF.

The J gene is TRBJ1-2, the V gene TRBV25-1, with D possibly being TRBD1 (6 bases). The CDR3 spans 12 residues. Germline V gene lookup returns CDR1 MGHDK and CDR2 SYGVNS. The V end was cut by 4 bases, the J end by 8 bases, with 11 bases between. CDR3 in amino acids: CASSAGEWGYTF. CDR3 in DNA: TGTGCCAGCAGTGCAGGGGAATGGGGCTACACCTTC.